Given below is one T cell receptor beta chain in context. The data are from a study of blood T cell repertoires in COVID-19. Across the whole study: Samples representing acute and convalescent COVID-19 were sourced from the United States, Italy and Spain. T cells, B-cell-depleted T cells, or PBMCs supplied cDNA or gDNA.

The authors' processing: The assay estimated nucleated cells by amplifying reference gene primers. The data were produced by immunoSEQ multiplex PCR, yet TCRdb's version contains in-frame clones alone and is incomplete. The V and J calls and clone size come from that table; D and trimming were worked out from the DNA. The sample holds approximately 250,000 clones, 86% seen once. The TCR comes from a man aged 25 to 45 with active or convalescent COVID-19. Material: peripheral blood.

CDR3 DNA sequence: TGCGCCAGCAGCCGAGAACCGGGACTATCGCCCTACGAGCAGTACTTC. Translating gives CASSREPGLSPYEQYF. The chain recombines TRBV4-1 with TRBJ2-7, with 7 bases fitting TRBD2. CDR3 size: 16 residues. V dropped 4 bases and J dropped 2; count of bases not matched to a gene: 11. Germline assignment: CDR1 MGHRA and CDR2 YSYEKL.